These 26 T cell receptor beta chains were sequenced from one sample in a study of shared clonotypes between healthy human individuals. Data came from immunoSEQ multiplex PCR; TCRdb stores just in-frame clones and leaves some out. Here the sample spans roughly 2.5 million clones, more than 90% being singletons. Sequences were obtained from naive CD4+ T cells sorted from blood. Noted subset: CD45RA+ positively selected. The receptors derive from a man between 18 and 35 years old in good health.

The rearrangement joins TRBV14 to TRBJ2-1; tentative D call: TRBD2 (5 bases). Trimming pared 2 bases from V and 6 bases from J, leaving 17 bases between. The germline CDR1 and CDR2 sequences are SGHDN and FVKESK. The CDR3 is 16 residues long. CDR3 DNA: TGTGCCAGCAGCCAACAAGGCGGAGGCCGAGGCAATGAGCAGTTCTTC. Translated: CASSQQGGGRGNEQFF.

The chain is built from TRBV7-2 and TRBJ1-5; D is possibly TRBD1 (6 bases). Deletions cut 0 bases from V and 5 bases from J, with 11 bases between. The germline gives CDR1 SGHTA, CDR2 FQGNSA. The CDR3 sequence is 15 residues long. CDR3 region: CASSLAGGADQPQHF. The CDR3 nucleotides read TGTGCCAGCAGCTTAGCGGGGGGCGCAGATCAGCCCCAGCATTTT.

This chain links TRBV4-3 with TRBJ2-7; possible D gene TRBD1, 5 bases. The ends were cut back, 5 bases at V and 4 bases at J, with 18 bases in the middle. This CDR3 region has 15 residues. Germline assignment: CDR1 LGHNA and CDR2 YSLEER. The CDR3 coding sequence is TGCGCCAGCAGCTCCCTTTGGGGCGCCATATACGAGCAGTACTTC. Amino acid sequence: CASSSLWGAIYEQYF.

The genes are TRBV11-2 and TRBJ1-2; D call uncertain. The germline CDR1 and CDR2 sequences are SGHAT and FQNNGV. Trimming left V 1 base short and J 6 bases short, with 9 bases between. This CDR3 has 13 amino acids. The CDR3 region has the DNA TGTGCCAGCAGCTTAGCGCGCGGGGATGGCTACACCTTC. Translation gives CASSLARGDGYTF. The variable domain in full, with the rest retrieved from reference TRBV11-2 and TRBJ1-2, is EAGVAQSPRYKIIEKRQSVAFWCNPISGHATLYWYQQILGQGPKLLIQFQNNGVVDDSQLPKDRFSAERLKGVDSTLKIQPAKLEDSAVYLCASSLARGDGYTFGSGTRLTVV.

This clone appeared a single time. This rearrangement joins TRBV25-1 to TRBJ1-1; weak D call: TRBD1 (6 bases). The CDR3 length is 13 residues. The germline V gene encodes CDR1 MGHDK and CDR2 SYGVNS. The V gene lost 8 bases and the J gene lost 11 bases, with 21 bases spanning the gap. The CDR3 is CASASDRSRRAFF. CDR3 nucleotide sequence: TGTGCCAGCGCCTCCGACAGGAGTAGGAGGGCTTTCTTT.

The V gene is TRBV7-9, the J gene TRBJ2-3; TRBD2 agrees at 14 bases. This CDR3 spans 15 amino acids. With V trimmed by 4 bases and J by 7 bases, 4 bases remained unmatched. The germline gives CDR1 SEHNR, CDR2 FQNEAQ (reference sequence). As DNA, the CDR3 is TGTGCCAGCAGCTCCTGGACTAGCGGGAGGAATACGCAGTATTTT. This gives the protein CASSSWTSGRNTQYF. Using reference TRBV7-9 and TRBJ2-3 for the parts outside the CDR3, the full variable domain is DTGVSQNPRHKITKRGQNVTFRCDPISEHNRLYWYRQTLGQGPEFLTYFQNEAQLEKSRLLSDRFSAERPKGSFSTLEIQRTEQGDSAMYLCASSSWTSGRNTQYFGPGTRLTVL.

This clone is a singleton in its sample. The same CDR3 arises from other DNA sequences in this sample as well. The chain joins TRBV19 to TRBJ2-7, with 9 bases identical to TRBD1. Germline assignment: CDR1 LNHDA and CDR2 SQIVND (reference sequence). J was trimmed by 1 base and V by 6 bases; bases with no gene match: 7. This CDR3 has 15 amino acids. CDR3 in DNA: TGTGCCAGTAGCAACCCGGGACAGGGATCCTACGAGCAGTACTTC. Translating it yields CASSNPGQGSYEQYF. The whole variable domain, filled in from reference TRBV19 and TRBJ2-7, reads DGGITQSPKYLFRKEGQNVTLSCEQNLNHDAMYWYRQDPGQGLRLIYYSQIVNDFQKGDIAEGYSVSREKKESFPLTVTSAQKNPTAFYLCASSNPGQGSYEQYFGPGTRLTVT.

In regard to this clone: Different DNA sequences within this sample yield the same CDR3. The chain joins TRBV18 to TRBJ2-6; D is uncertain. V dropped 3 bases and J dropped 1 base, with 7 bases sitting between them. CDR3 length equals 15 residues. CDR1 KGHSH and CDR2 LQKENI come from the germline V gene. CDR3 sequence: CASSPLGSGANVLTF. CDR3 DNA: TGTGCCAGCTCACCCCTCGGGTCTGGGGCCAACGTCCTGACTTTC.

The chain is built from TRBV18 and TRBJ2-5; D gene uncertain. CDR1 and CDR2 from the germline V gene are KGHSH and LQKENI. V was trimmed by 2 bases and J by 4 bases, leaving 8 bases between them. The CDR3 spans 13 residues. CDR3 in amino acids: CASSPRTTETQYF. CDR3 bases: TGTGCCAGCTCACCAAGGACGACAGAGACCCAGTACTTC.

The rearrangement links TRBV19 to TRBJ2-5; D possibly corresponds to TRBD1 (6 bases). The germline gives CDR1 LNHDA, CDR2 SQIVND (reference sequence). This CDR3 spans 14 amino acids. V lost 2 bases, J lost 7 bases, and 14 bases lay in between. The CDR3 region is CASSIMKGDGTQYF. The DNA of the CDR3 is TGTGCCAGTAGTATAATGAAGGGGGATGGGACCCAGTACTTC.

This chain uses TRBV19 with TRBJ1-6; 9 bases are shared with TRBD1. The germline V gene has CDR1 LNHDA and CDR2 SQIVND (reference sequence). The CDR3 totals 15 residues. With 6 bases clipped from V and 9 bases from J, the junction kept 9 bases outside the gene matches. CDR3 nucleotide sequence: TGTGCCAGTAGAGAAACAGGGGGCCATGGTTCACCCCTCCACTTT. This translates into CASRETGGHGSPLHF.

Turning to this clone: Other DNA sequences of this sample code for an identical CDR3. The chain links TRBV5-1 to TRBJ1-5; TRBD1 agrees at 8 bases. J was trimmed by 2 bases and V by 4 bases; bases with no gene match: 5. Germline values: CDR1 SGHRS, CDR2 YFSETQ. This CDR3 spans 15 amino acids. CDR3 protein: CASSPTGGGNQPQHF. CDR3 nucleotide sequence: TGCGCCAGCAGCCCCACAGGGGGGGGCAATCAGCCCCAGCATTTT. Full variable domain (remainder filled in from reference TRBV5-1 and TRBJ1-5): KAGVTQTPRYLIKTRGQQVTLSCSPISGHRSVSWYQQTPGQGLQFLFEYFSETQRNKGNFPGRFSGRQFSNSRSEMNVSTLELGDSALYLCASSPTGGGNQPQHFGDGTRLSIL.

The chain links TRBV5-1 to TRBJ1-2; 8 bases agree with TRBD1. The CDR3 is 14 amino acids. The ends lost 0 bases at V and 6 bases at J; junction bases unmatched: 4. Germline V gene data show CDR1 as SGHRS and CDR2 as YFSETQ. CDR3 DNA sequence: TGCGCCAGCAGCTTGGAGGCAGGGGGCGATGGCTACACCTTC. Its protein product is CASSLEAGGDGYTF.

The genes are TRBV6-6 and TRBJ2-1, with TRBD2 identical over 14 bases. The CDR3 is made up of 14 amino acids. V lost 7 bases and J lost 6; bases outside the gene matches: 2. CDR1 and CDR2 (germline): MNHNY, SVGAGI (reference sequence). CDR3 sequence (DNA): TGTGCCAGCACCGGGACTAGCGGGAGCAATGAGCAGTTCTTC. Translated, it gives CASTGTSGSNEQFF.

This chain connects TRBV6-6 to TRBJ1-1; D remains unclear. The CDR3 runs to 13 residues. V was trimmed by 5 bases and J by 2 bases, leaving 9 bases between them. CDR1 and CDR2 (germline): MNHNY, SVGAGI (reference sequence). The CDR3: CASSSQENTEAFF. CDR3 coding DNA: TGTGCCAGCAGTAGTCAGGAAAACACTGAAGCTTTCTTT.

This chain connects TRBV5-1 to TRBJ2-1, with 10 bases matching TRBD1. The CDR3 totals 17 residues. V gave up 1 base and J gave up 2 bases; unmatched junction bases: 6. Looked up from germline, CDR1 is SGHRS and CDR2 is YFSETQ. The CDR3 bases are TGCGCCAGCAGCTTGATATCCGGGACAGGGGCCTACAATGAGCAGTTCTTC. As protein: CASSLISGTGAYNEQFF.

The rearrangement links TRBV28 to TRBJ1-2; 8 bases are shared with TRBD1. This CDR3 is 14 amino acids long. The J segment lost 6 bases and the V segment lost 3 bases, leaving 6 bases of the junction unmatched. The germline gives CDR1 MDHEN, CDR2 SYDVKM. CDR3 DNA: TGTGCCAGCAGTTTCCATTCAGGGGGCCATGGCTACACCTTC. This encodes CASSFHSGGHGYTF.

The chain links TRBV12-5 to TRBJ1-1, with 7 bases lining up with TRBD1. Trimming at V came to 6 bases and at J to 1 base, leaving 8 bases not matched to a gene. This CDR3 has 15 residues. Germline loops: CDR1 LGHNT, CDR2 FRNRAP. The CDR3 loop reads CASGAAGQKNTEAFF. The DNA for the CDR3 is TGTGCTAGTGGCGCCGCGGGACAGAAGAACACTGAAGCTTTCTTT.

This clone was seen just once. This chain links TRBV5-6 with TRBJ2-3; 14 bases are shared with TRBD2. Germline CDR1 SGHDT, CDR2 YYEEEE. This CDR3 is built from 17 residues. Trimming cost V 0 bases and J 4 bases; bases outside gene matches: 4. CDR3: CASSLGLAGGWSDTQYF. The DNA for the CDR3 is TGTGCCAGCAGCTTGGGACTAGCGGGGGGGTGGTCAGATACGCAGTATTTT.

The chain joins TRBV28 to TRBJ1-5; D is uncertain. V dropped 5 bases and J dropped 2 bases, with 10 bases sitting between them. The CDR3 runs 14 residues. The germline V gene encodes CDR1 MDHEN and CDR2 SYDVKM. The CDR3 sequence: CASSLDGGNQPQHF. In DNA, the CDR3 is TGTGCCAGCAGTCTCGATGGGGGCAATCAGCCCCAGCATTTT.

This chain links TRBV13 with TRBJ2-2; weak D call: TRBD2 (5 bases). The germline CDR1 and CDR2 sequences are PRHDT and FYEKMQ (reference sequence). The CDR3 contains 15 residues. The ends were cut back, 1 base at V and 4 bases at J, with 10 bases in the middle. CDR3 DNA sequence: TGTGCCAGCAGCTTAGAATGGCGGGCCACCGGGGAGCTGTTTTTT. Translation: CASSLEWRATGELFF.

This chain links TRBV2 with TRBJ2-2, with TRBD1 identical over 8 bases. Germline assignment: CDR1 SNHLY and CDR2 FYNNEI. The CDR3 has 15 residues. V was clipped by 2 bases and J by 4 bases; unmatched bases: 3. The CDR3 loop reads CASSEQGAGTGELFF. DNA for the CDR3: TGTGCCAGCAGTGAACAGGGGGCCGGCACCGGGGAGCTGTTTTTT. Full variable domain (missing parts from reference TRBV2 and TRBJ2-2): EPEVTQTPSHQVTQMGQEVILRCVPISNHLYFYWYRQILGQKVEFLVSFYNNEISEKSEIFDDQFSVERPDGSNFTLKIRSTKLEDSAMYFCASSEQGAGTGELFFGEGSRLTVL.

The chain joins TRBV5-1 to TRBJ2-7, with a possible D match to TRBD1 (5 bases). The germline gives CDR1 SGHRS, CDR2 YFSETQ. The V and J ends lost 4 bases and 0 bases respectively, with 14 bases between them. The CDR3 spans 15 residues. CDR3 nucleotide sequence: TGCGCCAGCAGCGCCACAGGCGCCAGCTCCTACGAGCAGTACTTC. As protein: CASSATGASSYEQYF. Supplemented by reference TRBV5-1 and TRBJ2-7, the full variable domain reads KAGVTQTPRYLIKTRGQQVTLSCSPISGHRSVSWYQQTPGQGLQFLFEYFSETQRNKGNFPGRFSGRQFSNSRSEMNVSTLELGDSALYLCASSATGASSYEQYFGPGTRLTVT.

V gene TRBV2 combines with J gene TRBJ2-3; D not resolved. CDR3 length equals 12 residues. Germline V gene lookup returns CDR1 SNHLY and CDR2 FYNNEI. Deletions cut 4 bases from V and 11 bases from J, with 13 bases between. The CDR3: CASSVAAVLQYF. CDR3 coding DNA: TGTGCCAGCAGTGTTGCGGCGGTCCTGCAGTATTTT. The whole variable domain, filled in from reference TRBV2 and TRBJ2-3, reads EPEVTQTPSHQVTQMGQEVILRCVPISNHLYFYWYRQILGQKVEFLVSFYNNEISEKSEIFDDQFSVERPDGSNFTLKIRSTKLEDSAMYFCASSVAAVLQYFGPGTRLTVL.

This chain connects TRBV7-8 to TRBJ1-3, with D unresolved. Germline lookup yields CDR1 SGHVS and CDR2 FQNEAQ. The CDR3 loop spans 13 amino acids. Trimming left V 1 base short and J 4 bases short, with 5 bases between. DNA for the CDR3: TGTGCCAGCAGCTTAGTTCGGGGAAACACCATATATTTT. It specifies CASSLVRGNTIYF.

This chain joins TRBV7-9 and TRBJ2-3; the D gene is possibly TRBD1 (5 bases). The germline V gene has CDR1 SEHNR and CDR2 FQNEAQ (reference sequence). This CDR3 has 13 amino acids. V shed 6 bases and J shed 1 base, with 8 bases lying between them. In nucleotides, the CDR3 is TGTGCCAGCAGTGGCAGGGGCACAGATACGCAGTATTTT. The encoded protein is CASSGRGTDTQYF.